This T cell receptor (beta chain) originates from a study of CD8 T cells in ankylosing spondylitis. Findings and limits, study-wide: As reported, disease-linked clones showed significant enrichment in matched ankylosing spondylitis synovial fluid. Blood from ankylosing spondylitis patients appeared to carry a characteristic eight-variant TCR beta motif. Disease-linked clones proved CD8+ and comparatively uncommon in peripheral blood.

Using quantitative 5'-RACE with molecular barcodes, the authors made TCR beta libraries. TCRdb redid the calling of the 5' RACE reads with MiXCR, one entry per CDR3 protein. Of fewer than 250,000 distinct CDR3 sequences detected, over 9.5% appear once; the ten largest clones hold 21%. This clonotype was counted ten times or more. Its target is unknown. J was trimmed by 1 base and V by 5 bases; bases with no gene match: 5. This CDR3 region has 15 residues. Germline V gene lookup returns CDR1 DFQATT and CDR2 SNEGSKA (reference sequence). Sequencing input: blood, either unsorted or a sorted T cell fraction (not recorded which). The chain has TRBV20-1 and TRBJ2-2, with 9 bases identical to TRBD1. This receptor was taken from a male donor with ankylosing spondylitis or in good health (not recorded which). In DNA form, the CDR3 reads TGCAGTGCTTGGGGACAGGGAAGGAACACCGGGGAGCTGTTTTTT. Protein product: CSAWGQGRNTGELFF.